This T cell receptor beta chain appears in the sequencing data of a study of Graves' ophthalmopathy and Graves' hyperthyroidism. In this sample, this clonotype turned up many times. Its antigen is unknown. There are 14 residues in the CDR3. The V end lost 6 bases, the J end lost 5 bases, and 16 bases lay between the germline ends. Amplified TCR beta CDR3 regions were obtained using RNA transcripts as template. HTBI primers served in a first-round RT-PCR, which a second-round multiplex PCR followed. TCRdb passed the multiplex PCR reads through MiXCR, listing each CDR3 protein once. The sample includes some 380,000 distinct CDR3 sequences, just over 15% seen only once; the top ten take roughly 7%. Overall study results and limits: Blood also carried most expanded thyroid clonotypes exceeding 0.001 frequency. In separating ophthalmopathy from stable hyperthyroidism, a 13-signature model achieved 87.88% sensitivity and over 80% specificity.

Uncontrolled infections, pregnancy, lactation or other autoimmune diseases led to patient exclusion. The clonotype originates from a woman aged 18-29 years with stable Graves' hyperthyroidism. Source material: peripheral blood. J is TRBJ1-1 and V is TRBV12-3 or TRBV12-4; the D gene is possibly TRBD1 (6 bases). CDR3 loop: CASRSHRVATEAFF. In nucleotides, the CDR3 is TGTGCCAGCAGATCGCACAGGGTTGCGACTGAAGCTTTCTTT.